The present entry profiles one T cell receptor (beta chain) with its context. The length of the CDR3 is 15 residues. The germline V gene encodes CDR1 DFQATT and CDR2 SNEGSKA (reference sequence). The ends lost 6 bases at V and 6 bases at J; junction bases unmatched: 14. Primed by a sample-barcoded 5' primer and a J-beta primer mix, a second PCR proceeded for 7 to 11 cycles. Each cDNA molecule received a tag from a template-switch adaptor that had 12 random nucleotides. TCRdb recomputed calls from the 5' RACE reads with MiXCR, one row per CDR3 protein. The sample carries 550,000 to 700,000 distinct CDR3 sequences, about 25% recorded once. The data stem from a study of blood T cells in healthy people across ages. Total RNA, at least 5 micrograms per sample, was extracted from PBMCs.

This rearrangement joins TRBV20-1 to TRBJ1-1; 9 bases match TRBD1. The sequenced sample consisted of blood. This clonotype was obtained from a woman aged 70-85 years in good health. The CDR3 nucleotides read TGCAGTGCCCGGGAGCCAACAGGGGGCGCGGCTGAAGCTTTCTTT. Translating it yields CSAREPTGGAAEAFF.